This is a list of T cell receptor beta chains from one sample in a study of blood T cell repertoires in COVID-19. Produced via immunoSEQ multiplex PCR; TCRdb's table is partial and in-frame only. The data hold roughly 36,000 clones, with 87% observed a single time. The sequencing input was peripheral blood. These receptors were obtained from a man at least 80 years old with active COVID-19. CDR3s include the opening cysteine and the closing phenylalanine or tryptophan. The D gene is left open where the match is weak. Clone size is stated in some rows and not others, as once, few, many or a class when expanded.

V gene,D gene,clone size,J gene,CDR3 protein,CDR3 DNA
TRBV5-1,.,.,TRBJ1-4,CASSQRAGGSTNEKLFF,TGCGCCAGCAGCCAGAGGGCAGGAGGATCAACTAATGAAAAACTGTTTTTT
TRBV19,.,.,TRBJ2-2,CASSIDRRSSGELFF,TGTGCCAGTAGTATTGACAGAAGGAGCTCCGGGGAGCTGTTTTTT
TRBV5-5,TRBD2,.,TRBJ2-7,CASSLEAGGYYEQYF,TGTGCCAGCAGCTTGGAGGCGGGAGGGTACTACGAGCAGTACTTC
TRBV7-2,.,.,TRBJ2-1,CASSLKEASYNEQFF,TGTGCCAGCAGCCTCAAGGAGGCTAGTTATAATGAGCAGTTCTTC
TRBV5-5,.,.,TRBJ1-2,CASSYQVSYGYTF,TGTGCCAGCAGCTACCAGGTGTCCTATGGCTACACCTTC
TRBV27,.,.,TRBJ1-5,CASSLSGDQPQHF,TGTGCCAGCAGTTTATCCGGGGATCAGCCCCAGCATTTT
TRBV3-1/TRBV3-2,TRBD2,.,TRBJ2-5,CASSQGGGTQYF,TGTGCCAGCAGCCAAGGCGGGGGGACCCAGTACTTC
TRBV19,.,.,TRBJ2-3,CASSIGEWQDTQYF,TGTGCCAGTAGTATCGGGGAGTGGCAAGATACGCAGTATTTT
TRBV6-5,TRBD1,.,TRBJ1-2,CATVGQNRINYGYTF,TGTGCCACCGTGGGACAGAACCGCATTAACTATGGCTACACCTTC
TRBV5-1,TRBD1,few,TRBJ1-1,CASSFRQGDNTEAFF,TGCGCCAGCAGCTTTCGACAGGGCGATAACACTGAAGCTTTCTTT
TRBV4-3,TRBD2,.,TRBJ2-3,CASSQELASGTTDTQYF,TGCGCCAGCAGCCAAGAATTGGCTAGCGGGACCACAGATACGCAGTATTTT
TRBV5-1,.,.,TRBJ1-4,CASSLTPPNEKLFF,TGCGCCAGCAGCTTGACACCACCCAATGAAAAACTGTTTTTT
TRBV7-8,.,.,TRBJ2-2,CASSYSITGELFF,TGTGCCAGCAGCTATAGTATCACCGGGGAGCTGTTTTTT
TRBV10-2,TRBD1,.,TRBJ2-1,CASSEQGAGEQFF,TGCGCCAGCAGTGAGCAGGGGGCTGGTGAGCAGTTCTTC
TRBV5-5,.,.,TRBJ1-5,CASSSAHGGQPQHF,TGTGCCAGCAGCTCCGCGCATGGGGGCCAGCCCCAGCATTTT
TRBV7-9,TRBD1,.,TRBJ1-5,CASSLGGGREQPQHF,TGTGCCAGCAGCTTAGGAGGGGGCAGGGAACAGCCCCAGCATTTT
TRBV4-3,.,.,TRBJ1-5,CASSKGGVRQPQHF,TGCGCCAGCAGTAAGGGGGGGGTCCGTCAGCCCCAGCATTTT
TRBV27,TRBD1,once,TRBJ2-7,CASSTNGQGAYEQYF,TGTGCCAGCAGTACTAACGGACAGGGGGCCTACGAGCAGTACTTC